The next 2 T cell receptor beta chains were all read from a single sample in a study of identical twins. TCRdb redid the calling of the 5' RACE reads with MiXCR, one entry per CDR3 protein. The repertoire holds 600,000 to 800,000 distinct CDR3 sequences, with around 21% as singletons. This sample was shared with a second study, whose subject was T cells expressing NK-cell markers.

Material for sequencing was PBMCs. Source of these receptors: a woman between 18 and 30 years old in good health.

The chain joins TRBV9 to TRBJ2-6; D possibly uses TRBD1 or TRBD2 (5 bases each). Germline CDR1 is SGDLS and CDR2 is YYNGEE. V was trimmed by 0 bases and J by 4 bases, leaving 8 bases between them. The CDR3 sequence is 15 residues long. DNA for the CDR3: TGTGCCAGCAGCGTAGGAGGGGTCGGGGCCAACGTCCTGACTTTC. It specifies CASSVGGVGANVLTF.

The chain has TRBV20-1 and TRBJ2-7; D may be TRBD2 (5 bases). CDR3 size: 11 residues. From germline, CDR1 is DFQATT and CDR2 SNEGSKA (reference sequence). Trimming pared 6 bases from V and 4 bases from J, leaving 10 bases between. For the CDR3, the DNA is TGCAGTGCGAGGAGGCATTACGAGCAGTACTTC. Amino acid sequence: CSARRHYEQYF.